Reported below is one TCR beta chain. The antigen is undetermined. This sample is part of a study of CD8 T cells in ankylosing spondylitis. The CDR3 contains 16 residues. Germline-derived CDR1 and CDR2 are SGHRS and YFSETQ. Trimming pared 1 base from V and 2 bases from J, leaving 13 bases between. General observations from the study: Clones that were linked to disease were CD8+ and were relatively rare in peripheral blood. A motif of eight highly homologous TCR beta variants was seen as apparently characteristic of ankylosing spondylitis blood. Disease-associated clones were reportedly significantly overrepresented in matched ankylosing spondylitis synovial fluid.

Quantitative 5'-RACE with molecular barcodes produced the TCR beta libraries. TCRdb fed the 5' RACE reads into MiXCR, producing one record per CDR3 protein. The repertoire holds about 330,000 distinct CDR3 sequences, with roughly 8% as singletons. This chain connects TRBV5-1 to TRBJ2-1; D is tentatively TRBD1 or TRBD2 (6 bases each). The TCR was taken from a male donor with ankylosing spondylitis. Sequenced input: blood, either unsorted or a sorted T cell fraction (not recorded which). CDR3 bases: TGCGCCAGCAGCTTGAGGGGGGAGTTCGCCTACAATGAGCAGTTCTTC. Protein product: CASSLRGEFAYNEQFF.